The entry that follows covers one T cell receptor (beta chain) sequence. The authors prepared the TCRbeta library with unique molecular identifiers. Each CDR3 protein is one row after TCRdb ran MiXCR on the PCR reads. The sample includes about 500,000 distinct CDR3 sequences, approximately 32% of them seen just once. The sample comes from a study of T-cell reconstitution after alpha-beta-depleted transplantation in children. The V gene lost 0 bases and the J gene lost 1 base, with 12 bases spanning the gap. This CDR3 is built from 16 residues. Germline values: CDR1 LGHNA, CDR2 YNFKEQ. The rearrangement links TRBV4-2 to TRBJ1-1, with D unresolved. This specimen was PBMCs from the stem cell graft donor, taken from the stem cell graft. The TCR was taken from a human donor who donated a stem cell graft to a child with aplastic anemia. This chain's CDR3 is CASSQDVGSRNTEAFF. In DNA, the CDR3 is TGTGCCAGCAGCCAAGATGTTGGCTCCAGGAACACTGAAGCTTTCTTT.